This T cell receptor (beta chain) was identified during a study of cytomegalovirus exposure and HLA in healthy donors (dated by TCRdb to about 2017). Study-level background: According to an earlier analysis of a few hundred of the donors, about 179 million T cells yielded some 120 million unique TCR beta sequences and approximately 300 Gb of sequence data. Donor age, sex, ethnicity and CMV serostatus were collected together with the repertoire data. About 280 gigabases of sequencing data and 75 million to 85 million unique TCR sequences made up an early release that covered several hundred HLA-typed donors. To predict cytomegalovirus infection status, the study brought together high-throughput TCR immunosequencing, statistical association of individual TCRs with disease status, and machine learning. Four to six DR-DQ haplotypes were handled as single units for association and clustering, since linkage in the cohort was strong. The study aimed to test whether signatures of past pathogen exposure could be identified by cataloging public T cell receptors. Every repertoire in the discovery cohort had been generated on one and the same sequencing platform. A separate validation cohort of 90 to 150 different subjects was used in addition to the 666-subject first cohort. In an earlier analysis of 587 of the donors, high-throughput TCR beta sequencing was used to judge whether each TCR beta V gene segment behaved as functional or pseudogenic. A later genetic analysis took genome-wide SNP genotypes for about 55% of the roughly 670 donors and used that subset as a discovery cohort. Of the roughly 400 genotyped donors, roughly 85% fell in the genetic ancestry cluster associated with self-reported Caucasian donors. Typing coverage varied by locus: roughly 620-630 donors for A, B, C, DRB1 and DQB1; roughly 500 for DQA1; approximately 610 for DPA1; 450 to 480 for DPB1. On average, roughly 250,000 unique TCR beta nucleotide sequences were sequenced per donor among several hundred genotyped donors of the cohort, with about 17% of those sequences being non-productive. Using immunosequencing, the study profiled T cell repertoires from 500 to 800 subjects and related those repertoires to cytomegalovirus serostatus. In the later analysis, no new phenotypic data were used to find candidate immune exposures; instead, reliance was placed on TCR beta sequences and their occurrence across donors. A later analysis re-analyzed previously published TCR beta repertoires from about 730 donors and added high-resolution HLA genotyping to study TCR occurrence patterns. Class I and class II HLA loci were covered by the typing at four-digit resolution. Study-level results and caveats: Immune exposure information for the cohort was limited to CMV serostatus. In a later analysis, HLA-associated TCR beta chains showed more clonal expansion and lower generation probabilities than non-associated chains that were equally common. According to a later genetic analysis, donors in an Asian-associated ancestry cluster had fewer N-insertions in productive TCRs than the roughly 700-donor mean. The cohort was sequenced for TCR beta chains only, and without alpha or paired-chain data the features that could be detected were limited. A further reported finding was that TCR beta sequences accurately predicted the HLA-A and HLA-B alleles for most subjects in the first cohort. The study listed over 150 TCR beta chains as associated with cytomegalovirus. Broadly in line with IMGT annotations, most TCR beta V segments showed up in productive rearrangements about 87% or about 30% of the time in an earlier analysis of 450 to 750 of the donors. A later genetic analysis associated a missense DCLRE1C variant with V-gene and J-gene trimming of TCR beta chains, and an independent cohort replicated the association. In both the original and validation cohorts, the classifier was reported to diagnose cytomegalovirus status with high specificity and sensitivity. A few of the identified cytomegalovirus-associated TCR beta chains were confirmed in vitro to be specific for cytomegalovirus antigens. HLA typing was unavailable for some donors at each locus, so association tests used only the typed subset. It was suggested by the authors that the approach could potentially be generalized to other disease states and immunological phenotypes. Specific HLA alleles were associated with 15,000 to 20,000 TCR beta sequences at a false discovery rate of 0.05 in a later analysis. The 87-base-pair reads could not distinguish some IMGT-functional V segments, including TRBV6-2 and TRBV6-3, so those segments were excluded. Strong co-occurrence of HLA alleles, especially DR and DQ, made assigning TCR associations to individual alleles difficult. Most CMV-associated TCR beta chains appeared to be HLA-restricted in a later analysis, and the HLA associations seemed to be driven largely by CMV exposure. Most TCR sequences were observed very rarely across donors, whereas some public TCRs were present in many individuals. Correlated functional status among segregating V segments might reflect linkage disequilibrium, but an unknown experimental factor could not be ruled out. Because counts were too low, about 15 rarely observed V segments, including chromosome 9 orphons, were left out of the earlier analysis of approximately 580 of the donors. A cluster of highly shared sequence variants was judged likely to be a technical artifact of the sequencing pipeline. Sequencing depth was assumed to be roughly uniform across donors in the presence/absence analyses, though that assumption may not hold. In a later analysis, TCR association rates were found to vary across HLA loci, with the most associated TCRs seen for DRB1 alleles and the fewest for HLA-C alleles. Several of the top co-occurrence clusters appeared to be linked to parvovirus B19, influenza, CMV and Epstein-Barr virus, according to a later analysis.

Library method: the immunoSEQ multiplex PCR assay. The multiplex PCR relied on a mix of 60 forward primers for TCR Vbeta segments and 13 reverse primers for TCR Jbeta segments. The CDR3 region of rearranged TCR beta genes was amplified from genomic DNA with a multiplex PCR assay. The amplified TCR beta libraries were sequenced on the Illumina HiSeq System as 87-base-pair reads. As for the original processing: A later analysis tallied around 82 million unique TCR beta chains across the approximately 670 repertoires, and about 12 million of those chains were shared by two or more donors. Raw reads were error-corrected and collapsed into unique sequences by a nearest-neighbor algorithm in which closely related sequences were merged to remove PCR and sequencing errors. Alignment of CDR3 sequences to IMGT reference sequences was used to assign V, D and J gene segments. For a sequence to be retained, a match of at least six nucleotides was required to both a V gene segment and a J gene segment. A rearrangement was called productive if the CDR3 had no stop codons and remained in frame with V and J, and every other rearrangement was called non-productive. Following IMGT convention, CDR3 was defined as the stretch from the second conserved V-encoded cysteine to the conserved J-encoded phenylalanine. The earlier analysis of about 500 of the donors excluded sequences that lacked an unambiguous match to a single V gene segment. An earlier analysis of fewer than 750 of the donors classified V segments as functional when productive rearrangements were above 56.7% and as segregating when the standard deviation between donors was above 5%. A statistical classification framework was developed to diagnose cytomegalovirus status using the catalog of TCR beta chain sequences. V and J gene assignment, in a later analysis, came from comparing TCR nucleotide sequences with IMGT/GENE-DB human TR gene sequences. A later analysis assigned CDR3 sequences and most-parsimonious VDJ recombination scenarios with the TCRdist pipeline. In a later analysis, every TCR beta chain was defined by the combination of its CDR3 amino acid sequence and its V-gene family, and reads without a unique V-gene family were dropped. In a later analysis, fewer than 600 highly shared, low-generation-probability nucleotide sequences were removed to address suspected cross-contamination and a sequencing artifact. In a later analysis, a clonal expansion index was calculated for each public chain from normalized within-repertoire ranks of inferred template counts. Generation probabilities in a later analysis came from a VDJ recombination model fitted to out-of-frame rearrangements, and those results were checked against IGoR. A later analysis scored TCR-TCR, TCR-HLA and TCR-CMV co-occurrence with hypergeometric tests, applying a repertoire-size bias correction to TCR pairs. In a later analysis, false discovery rates were estimated by permuting HLA or CMV assignments 20 times. A later analysis grouped co-occurring TCRs with DBSCAN, adding TCRdist sequence similarity when clustering within HLA-allele-positive subsets. Repertoires with fewer than 30,000 or more than 120,000 public chains were left out of co-occurrence clustering, as were four to six repertoires with anomalous nucleotide sharing. Drawn from immuneACCESS, this table holds only the in-frame rearrangements with V and J called that TCRdb kept. Clones are partly lost; checked studies trace under half to an unresolved V gene and leave the rest unexplained. The D gene and trimming were derived from the DNA, and the V and J assignments and clone size from that table. The sample data list roughly 150,000 clones, and about four fifths of these were observed just once. Around 9.1% of the sample belongs to the ten largest clones.

From V the trimming removes 5 bases and from J it removes 8 bases, while the gene matches leave 6 bases of the junction unaccounted for. Reading the germline V gene gives CDR1 LGHNA and CDR2 YSLEER. The CDR3 runs 14 amino acids, cysteine and phenylalanine included. Kept here is only the CDR3 DNA, which spans 42 bases and is read in frame from base 1. On this clone: Its antigen is not yet known. The record has no base qualities; no much larger clone is one base away.

In total, approximately 610 healthy bone marrow donors made up the cohort. At the time of sampling, all cohort members were nominally healthy, though unrecorded immune exposures were likely present. The donor was CMV seropositive and was included in the group of 289 seropositive cohort members. A peripheral blood sample was provided by each donor, and peripheral blood mononuclear cells were used for TCR beta sequencing. Genomic DNA extraction from the blood cell samples was performed with the Qiagen DNeasy Blood Extraction Kit. The source is a male donor in good health and CMV-seropositive. Recombination connected TRBV4-3 to TRBJ2-1, and TRBD2 aligns with 10 junction nucleotides. Sequencing was performed on PBMCs. The DNA reads as follows: TGCGCCAGCAGCTGGGCTAGCGGGGGAGATGAGCAGTTCTTC. It translates as CASSWASGGDEQFF.